The sequence of this T cell receptor delta chain was determined in a study of γδ T cells in repeated Plasmodium falciparum infection. Across the whole study: The natural-infection arm compared Malian children under seasonal malaria with matched Australian children.

Both TRG and TRD chains were sequenced from each sorted sample. TCRdb re-called clones from the multiplex PCR reads using CATT. The profile covers 53,000 or so delta-chain clones, with more than 1.5% appearing a single time and about 23% taken by the ten largest. Overall study findings and caveats: In Vdelta2-negative, largely Vdelta1+, gammadelta repertoires, repeated controlled infections appeared to drive clonal selection waves.

Gammadelta T cells were flow-sorted from PBMC into Vgamma9/Vdelta2+ and Vdelta2-negative populations for bulk analysis. The CDR3 totals 20 residues. Per germline, CDR1 TSWWSYY and CDR2 QGS. The V and J ends lost 1 base and 1 base, in that order; junction bases with no gene match: 15. In regard to this clone: Its specificity is unknown. TCRdb's entry gives the protein of a much larger clone, which mismatches this DNA's translation at residue 13, likely from a read error; the protein reported here is translated from the DNA.

V usage is TRDV1 and J usage is TRDJ1, with 10 bases matching TRDD3. The J gene, not given by TCRdb, was assigned here from a germline match of the nucleotide sequence. The specimen was gamma-delta T cells from blood. The receptor's source is a pool of human donors (malaria-infected and uninfected, not separated). The CDR3 region has the DNA TGTGCTCTTGGGGAACAGCCCTTTCTGGGGGATATACTCGGCACCGATAAACTCATCTTT. Translation: CALGEQPFLGDILGTDKLIF.